This TCR beta chain originates from a study of CD8 T cells in ankylosing spondylitis. Findings and caveats of the study: Blood of patients with ankylosing spondylitis appeared to be characterized by a TCR beta motif of several highly homologous variants. Previous work reported some of these motif variants in the synovial fluid and blood of reactive arthritis.

As regards this clonotype: What it recognizes is unknown.

TCRdb re-called the 5' RACE reads through MiXCR, storing one row per CDR3 protein. The sample has around 890,000 distinct CDR3 sequences, 12% seen once. The CDR3 spans 12 residues. Germline assignment: CDR1 DFQATT and CDR2 SNEGSKA (reference sequence). V lost 4 bases, J lost 8 bases, and 11 bases lay in between. This receptor was taken from a male donor with ankylosing spondylitis. This chain links TRBV20-1 with TRBJ1-4; no clear D gene. Input material: blood, either unsorted or a sorted T cell fraction (not recorded which). The CDR3 is CSATATGEKLFF. CDR3 bases: TGCAGTGCTACCGCTACGGGGGAAAAACTGTTTTTT.